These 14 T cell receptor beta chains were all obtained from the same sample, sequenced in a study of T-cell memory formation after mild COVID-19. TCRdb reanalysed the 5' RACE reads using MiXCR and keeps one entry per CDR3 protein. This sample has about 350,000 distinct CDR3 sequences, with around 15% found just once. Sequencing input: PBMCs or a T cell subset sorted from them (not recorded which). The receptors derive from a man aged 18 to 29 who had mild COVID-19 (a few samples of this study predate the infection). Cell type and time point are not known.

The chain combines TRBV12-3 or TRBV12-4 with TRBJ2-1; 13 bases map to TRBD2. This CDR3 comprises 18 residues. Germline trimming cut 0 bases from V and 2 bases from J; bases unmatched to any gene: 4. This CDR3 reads CASSLAGLAGSPYNEQFF. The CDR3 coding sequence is TGTGCCAGCAGTTTAGCGGGACTAGCGGGGTCTCCCTACAATGAGCAGTTCTTC.

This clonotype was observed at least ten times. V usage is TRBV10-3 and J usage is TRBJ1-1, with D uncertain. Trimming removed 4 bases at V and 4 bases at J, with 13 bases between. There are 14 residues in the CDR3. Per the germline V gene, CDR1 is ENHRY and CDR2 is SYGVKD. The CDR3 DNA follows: TGTGCCATCAGTGGGCTGAGGGTGGGCACTGAAGCTTTCTTT. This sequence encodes CAISGLRVGTEAFF.

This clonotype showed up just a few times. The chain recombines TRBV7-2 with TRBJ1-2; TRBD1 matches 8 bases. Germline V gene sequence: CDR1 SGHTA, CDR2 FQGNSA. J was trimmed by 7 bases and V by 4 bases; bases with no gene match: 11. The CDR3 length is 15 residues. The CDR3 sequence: CASSSSLTGASGYTF. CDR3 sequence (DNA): TGTGCCAGCAGCTCATCTTTGACAGGGGCGAGTGGCTACACCTTC.

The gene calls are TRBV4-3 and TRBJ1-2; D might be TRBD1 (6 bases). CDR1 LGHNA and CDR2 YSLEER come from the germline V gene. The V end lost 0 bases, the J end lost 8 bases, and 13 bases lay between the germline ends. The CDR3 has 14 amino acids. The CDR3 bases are TGCGCCAGCAGCCAAGACAGGGGAATATCAGGCTACACCTTC. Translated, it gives CASSQDRGISGYTF.

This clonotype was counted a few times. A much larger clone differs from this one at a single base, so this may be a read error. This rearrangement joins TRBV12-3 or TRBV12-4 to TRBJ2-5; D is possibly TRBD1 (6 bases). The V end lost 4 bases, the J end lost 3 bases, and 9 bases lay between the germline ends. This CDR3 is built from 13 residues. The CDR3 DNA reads TGTGCCAGCAGTTACAGGGCTGAAGAGACCCAGTACTTC. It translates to CASSYRAEETQYF.

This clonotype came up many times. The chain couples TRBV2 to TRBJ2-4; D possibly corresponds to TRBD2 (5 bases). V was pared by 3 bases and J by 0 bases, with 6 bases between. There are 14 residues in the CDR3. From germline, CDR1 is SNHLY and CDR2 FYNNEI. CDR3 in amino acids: CASSDGLAKNIQYF. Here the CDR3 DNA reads TGTGCCAGCAGTGACGGACTAGCCAAAAACATTCAGTACTTC.

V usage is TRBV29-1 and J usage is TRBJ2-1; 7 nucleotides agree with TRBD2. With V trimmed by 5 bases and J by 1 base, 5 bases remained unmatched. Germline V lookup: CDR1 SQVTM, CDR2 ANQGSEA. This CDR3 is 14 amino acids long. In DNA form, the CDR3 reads TGCAGCGTTATGGCGGGGGAATCCTACAATGAGCAGTTCTTC. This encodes CSVMAGESYNEQFF.

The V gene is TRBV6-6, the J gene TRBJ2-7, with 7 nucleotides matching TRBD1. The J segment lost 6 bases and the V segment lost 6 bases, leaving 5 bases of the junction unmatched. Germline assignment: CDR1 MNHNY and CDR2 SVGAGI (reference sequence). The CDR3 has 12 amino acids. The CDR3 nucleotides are TGTGCCAGCAGGAACAGGGGTATCGAGCAGTACGTC. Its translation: CASRNRGIEQYV.

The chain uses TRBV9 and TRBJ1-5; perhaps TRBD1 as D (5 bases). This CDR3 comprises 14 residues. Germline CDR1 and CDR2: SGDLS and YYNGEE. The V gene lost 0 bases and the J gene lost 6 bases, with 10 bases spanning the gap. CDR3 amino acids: CASSVGSGAQPQHF. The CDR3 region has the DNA TGTGCCAGCAGCGTAGGGTCCGGGGCTCAGCCCCAGCATTTT.

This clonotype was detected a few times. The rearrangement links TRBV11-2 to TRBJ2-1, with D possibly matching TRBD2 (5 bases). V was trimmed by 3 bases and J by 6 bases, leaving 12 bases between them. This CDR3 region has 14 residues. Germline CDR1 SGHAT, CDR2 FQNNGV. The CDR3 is CASSFHTSFNEQFF. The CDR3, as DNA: TGTGCCAGCAGCTTCCATACTAGTTTCAATGAGCAGTTCTTC.

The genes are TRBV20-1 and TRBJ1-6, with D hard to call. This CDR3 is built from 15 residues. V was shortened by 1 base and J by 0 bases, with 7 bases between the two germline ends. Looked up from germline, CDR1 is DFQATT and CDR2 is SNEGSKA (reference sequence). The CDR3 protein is CSARARSSYNSPLHF. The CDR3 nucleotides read TGCAGTGCTAGAGCCCGCAGCTCCTATAATTCACCCCTCCACTTT.

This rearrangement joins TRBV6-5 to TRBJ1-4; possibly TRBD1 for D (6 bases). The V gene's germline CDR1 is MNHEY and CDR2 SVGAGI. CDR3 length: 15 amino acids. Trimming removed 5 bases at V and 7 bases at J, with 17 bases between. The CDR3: CASSNWTAVFEKLFF. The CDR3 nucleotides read TGTGCCAGCAGTAACTGGACAGCGGTATTTGAAAAACTGTTTTTT.

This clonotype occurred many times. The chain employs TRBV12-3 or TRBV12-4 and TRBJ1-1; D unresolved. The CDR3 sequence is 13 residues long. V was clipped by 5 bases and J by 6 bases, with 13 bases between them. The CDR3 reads CASSVGFFAEAFF. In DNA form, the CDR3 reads TGTGCCAGCAGTGTCGGTTTTTTCGCTGAAGCTTTCTTT.

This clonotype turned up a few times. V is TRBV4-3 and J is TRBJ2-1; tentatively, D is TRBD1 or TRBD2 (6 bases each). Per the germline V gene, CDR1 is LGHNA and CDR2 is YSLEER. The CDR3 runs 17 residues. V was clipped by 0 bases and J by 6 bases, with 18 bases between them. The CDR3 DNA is TGCGCCAGCAGCCAAGATCCCCACTTGGAGGGGGGCAATGAGCAGTTCTTC. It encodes CASSQDPHLEGGNEQFF.